This T cell receptor beta chain came from a study of glioma-infiltrating T cells. Study in general: Before surgery, glioma patients received dexamethasone for at most six days.

This clonotype has only a few counts. What it binds is unknown. Overall study findings and caveats: Signature shared blood CDR3 motifs were enriched in low-divergence and depleted in high-divergence patients. Non-neoplastic patients had below-expected tissue-blood divergence, while all gliomas exceeded expectation.

TCR alpha and beta CDR3 regions were amplified from RNA using iRepertoire nested multiplex PCR. TCRdb redid the calling of the multiplex PCR reads with MiXCR, one entry per CDR3 protein. The sample has more than 350,000 distinct CDR3 sequences; about two fifths are singletons. This CDR3 is 15 amino acids long. Germline CDR1 and CDR2: LGHDT and YNNKEL (reference sequence). Trimming stripped 1 base from V and 7 bases from J, with 16 bases between. Sequencing was carried out using glioma tissue, nonneoplastic brain tissue, or PBMCs (not recorded which). The source is a human donor with low-grade glioma or glioblastoma, undergoing nonglioma brain surgery, or in good health (not recorded which). The rearrangement links TRBV3-1 to TRBJ1-2; unclear D gene. The DNA of the CDR3 is TGTGCCAGCAGCCAAGCGTCGCGTTTTCGGGGTGGCTACACCTTC. It specifies CASSQASRFRGGYTF. Combining the CDR3 with reference TRBV3-1 and TRBJ1-2 gives the whole variable domain DTAVSQTPKYLVTQMGNDKSIKCEQNLGHDTMYWYKQDSKKFLKIMFSYNNKELIINETVPNRFSPKSPDKAHLNLHINSLELGDSAVYFCASSQASRFRGGYTFGSGTRLTVV.